Shown below are 3 T cell receptor beta chains from a single sample sequenced in a study of shared clonotypes between healthy human individuals. Profiled with immunoSEQ multiplex PCR; TCRdb holds only in-frame clones, not every one. Among roughly 2.1 million clones listed, 85% to 95% were seen once. Terminally differentiated effector memory CD45RA+ cells were excluded by CCR7 positive selection of CD45RO-negative cells. The sample comprised naive CD8+ T cells from PBMCs. The receptors were sampled from a man in his late teens or twenties in good health. Some clones in this sample may be carry-over from other donors' samples.

The J gene is TRBJ2-7, the V gene TRBV7-9, with TRBD1 identical over 11 bases. Germline V gene sequence: CDR1 SEHNR, CDR2 FQNEAQ (reference sequence). The CDR3 is 15 residues long. V was clipped by 4 bases and J by 5 bases; unmatched bases: 7. CDR3: CASSSRDRGFHEQYF. DNA for the CDR3: TGTGCCAGCAGCTCCCGGGACAGGGGGTTCCACGAGCAGTACTTC.

This chain uses TRBV4-2 with TRBJ2-7; 8 nucleotides match TRBD2. CDR1 LGHNA and CDR2 YNFKEQ come from the germline V gene. CDR3 size: 15 residues. The junction had 9 bases not matched to a gene; V was cut back by 1 base and J by 7 bases. The CDR3 DNA follows: TGTGCCAGCAGCCAAGGGCAGCGGGAGAGTGGTGAGCAGTACTTC. As protein: CASSQGQRESGEQYF.

The chain combines TRBV5-8 with TRBJ1-1; D perhaps matches TRBD1 (5 bases). V gave up 3 bases and J gave up 5 bases, with 11 bases separating them. This CDR3 is built from 13 residues. Germline V CDR1 and CDR2: SGHTS, YDEGEE. The CDR3 bases are TGTGCCAGCAGCTCTGGGGGGGTAACTGAAGCTTTCTTT. This codes for CASSSGGVTEAFF.